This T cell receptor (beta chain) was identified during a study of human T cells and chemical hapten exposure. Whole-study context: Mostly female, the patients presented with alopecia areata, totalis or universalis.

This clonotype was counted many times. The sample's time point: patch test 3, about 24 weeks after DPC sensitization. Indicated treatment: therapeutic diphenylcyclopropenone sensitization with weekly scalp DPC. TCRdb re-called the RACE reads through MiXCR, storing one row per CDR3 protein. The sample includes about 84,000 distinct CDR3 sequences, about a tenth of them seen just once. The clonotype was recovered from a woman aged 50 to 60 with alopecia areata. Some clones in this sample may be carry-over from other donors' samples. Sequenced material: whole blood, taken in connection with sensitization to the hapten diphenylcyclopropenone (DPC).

The CDR3 region has the DNA TGTGCCAGTAGTAGCCGGGGAGGCCAGGGAGCCCGCTCCTACAATGAGCAGTTCTTC. Amino acid sequence: CASSSRGGQGARSYNEQFF. The rearrangement links TRBV19 to TRBJ2-1, with a tentative D call TRBD2 (6 bases). Germline lookup yields CDR1 LNHDA and CDR2 SQIVND (reference sequence). The CDR3 totals 19 residues. Trimming removed 4 bases from V and 0 bases from J, with 22 bases in between. The full variable domain, its missing parts supplied by reference TRBV19 and TRBJ2-1, is DGGITQSPKYLFRKEGQNVTLSCEQNLNHDAMYWYRQDPGQGLRLIYYSQIVNDFQKGDIAEGYSVSREKKESFPLTVTSAQKNPTAFYLCASSSRGGQGARSYNEQFFGPGTRLTVL.